A selection of T cell receptor beta chains follows, all from one sample in a study of neurological immune-mediated disorders. In TCRdb, the 5' RACE reads were re-called with MiXCR into one record per CDR3 protein. The sample has 57,000 or so distinct CDR3 sequences, 9.7% seen once. The sequenced sample was PBMCs. The origin of the receptors is a man younger than 45 in good health. Each CDR3 is given with its conserved first and last residue. A D gene is named only where the DNA matches it firmly. Each size is once, few or many counts, or a class when the clone is expanded.

clone size: many; D gene: .; J gene: TRBJ1-1; V gene: TRBV12-3/TRBV12-4; CDR3 protein: CASSLQGAHAEAFF; CDR3 DNA: TGTGCCAGCAGCTTACAGGGTGCGCACGCTGAAGCTTTCTTT
clone size: few; D gene: .; J gene: TRBJ2-1; V gene: TRBV20-1; CDR3 protein: CSARDPGLLNEQFF; CDR3 DNA: TGCAGTGCTAGAGATCCAGGACTCTTGAATGAGCAGTTCTTC
clone size: many; D gene: TRBD1; J gene: TRBJ2-1; V gene: TRBV12-5; CDR3 protein: CASGSGQGHNEQFF; CDR3 DNA: TGTGCTAGTGGTTCAGGACAGGGCCACAATGAGCAGTTCTTC
clone size: many; D gene: .; J gene: TRBJ2-3; V gene: TRBV5-1; CDR3 protein: CASSSGPGTQYF; CDR3 DNA: TGCGCCAGCAGTTCCGGTCCGGGTACGCAGTATTTT
clone size: once; D gene: TRBD2; J gene: TRBJ2-5; V gene: TRBV5-1; CDR3 protein: CASSPGTSGRGETQYF; CDR3 DNA: TGCGCCAGCAGCCCTGGGACTAGCGGTAGGGGAGAGACCCAGTACTTC
clone size: many; D gene: .; J gene: TRBJ1-5; V gene: TRBV6-1; CDR3 protein: CAITGFAFYGGNQPQHF; CDR3 DNA: TGTGCCATCACAGGGTTTGCGTTTTATGGTGGCAATCAGCCCCAGCATTTT
clone size: few; D gene: .; J gene: TRBJ2-5; V gene: TRBV27; CDR3 protein: CASRTIDAGMGTQYF; CDR3 DNA: TGTGCCAGCAGAACTATTGACGCGGGGATGGGGACCCAGTACTTC
clone size: many; D gene: TRBD1; J gene: TRBJ2-7; V gene: TRBV29-1; CDR3 protein: CSVGMGQGGEQYF; CDR3 DNA: TGCAGCGTTGGAATGGGACAGGGTGGCGAGCAGTACTTC
clone size: many; D gene: .; J gene: TRBJ2-7; V gene: TRBV20-1; CDR3 protein: CSARNAGQLYEQYF; CDR3 DNA: TGCAGTGCGCGTAATGCGGGACAACTCTACGAGCAGTACTTC
clone size: many; D gene: TRBD2; J gene: TRBJ2-6; V gene: TRBV5-1; CDR3 protein: CASSLWLAGVFGANVLTF; CDR3 DNA: TGCGCCAGCAGCTTGTGGCTAGCGGGAGTTTTTGGGGCCAACGTCCTGACTTTC
clone size: many; D gene: .; J gene: TRBJ2-7; V gene: TRBV20-1; CDR3 protein: CSAPGTPGTEQYF; CDR3 DNA: TGCAGTGCGCCCGGGACACCGGGGACTGAGCAGTACTTC